This passage covers 8 T cell receptor beta chains from one sample sequenced in a study of T cell clusters in autoimmune cytopenias. Some 39,000 genome equivalents of blood DNA were amplified for TRB. One tube held mixed TRB-A and TRB-B primer pools for touch-down PCR. TCRdb re-called the multiplex PCR reads and gives one entry per CDR3 protein, without DNA. The sample table sets out several thousand distinct CDR3 sequences. Separately, the same data were catalogued under a study of T cell repertoires in aging, cancer and after chemotherapy.

The source material was peripheral blood. These receptors all stem from a human donor in good health.

The J gene is TRBJ1-2, the V gene TRBV29-1; absent DNA, TCRdb's TRBD1 call cannot be checked. The CDR3 extends over 12 amino acids. The germline gives CDR1 SQVTM, CDR2 ANQGSEA. The CDR3 is CSVGKGGLSYTF.

Its frequency marks this clonotype as medium-sized. This rearrangement joins TRBV12-3 or TRBV12-4 to TRBJ2-2; TCRdb's D call, TRBD2, is unchecked because there is no DNA. The CDR3 has 18 residues. The CDR3 spells CASSLGTYDLLNTGELFF.

Considering frequency, this clonotype is medium-sized. The chain joins TRBV19 to TRBJ1-5. The germline CDR1 and CDR2 sequences are LNHDA and SQIVND (reference sequence). The CDR3 contains 15 residues. CDR3 sequence: CASSIVPREYQPQHF.

Judged by frequency, this clonotype is medium-sized. This chain connects TRBV11-1 to TRBJ2-5; the TCRdb call, TRBD1, lacks DNA for checking. Germline V gene data show CDR1 as SGHAT and CDR2 as FQDESV (reference sequence). The CDR3 sequence is 12 residues long. The CDR3 is CASAPGRETQYF.

Measured by frequency, this clonotype is medium-sized. The chain carries TRBV6-4 and TRBJ2-1; TCRdb names TRBD2, which stays unverified in the absence of DNA. Germline loops: CDR1 MRHNA, CDR2 SNTAGT. The CDR3 runs to 15 residues. CDR3: CASSEAGLGHNEQFF.

V is TRBV11-2 and J is TRBJ1-2. The CDR3 extends over 11 amino acids. Germline V gene lookup returns CDR1 SGHAT and CDR2 FQNNGV. The CDR3: CASSLAAGYTF.

The chain joins TRBV7-9 to TRBJ2-1; without DNA, the TCRdb call of TRBD2 cannot be checked. This CDR3 is 15 amino acids long. Germline-derived CDR1 and CDR2 are SEHNR and FQNEAQ (reference sequence). The CDR3 sequence: CASSPTSGAYNEQFF.

Frequency places this clonotype as medium-sized. The chain joins TRBV30 to TRBJ2-5; lacking DNA, the TRBD2 call made by TCRdb goes unchecked. Germline-derived CDR1 and CDR2 are GTSNPN and SVGIG (reference sequence). The CDR3 has 12 residues. The CDR3 loop is CASNQGGQTQYF.